Listed here is a single T cell receptor (beta chain). This entry comes from a study of shared T cell receptors in the human thymus. The ends lost 3 bases at V and 3 bases at J; junction bases unmatched: 4. CDR3 length: 14 amino acids. Germline V gene sequence: CDR1 SGHDT, CDR2 YYEEEE. Measured with immunoSEQ multiplex PCR; TCRdb has only the in-frame clones, and not every one. The sample yields hundreds of thousands of clones, 87% seen once. These data were likewise used in another study, on human thymus T cells.

J is TRBJ1-2 and V is TRBV5-6, with TRBD1 identical over 8 bases. This receptor was identified in a boy younger than two with a congenital heart defect. What was sequenced was thymocytes. CDR3 nucleotide sequence: TGTGCCAGCAGCTCCGGACAGGGCTACTATGGCTACACCTTC. Its protein product is CASSSGQGYYGYTF.